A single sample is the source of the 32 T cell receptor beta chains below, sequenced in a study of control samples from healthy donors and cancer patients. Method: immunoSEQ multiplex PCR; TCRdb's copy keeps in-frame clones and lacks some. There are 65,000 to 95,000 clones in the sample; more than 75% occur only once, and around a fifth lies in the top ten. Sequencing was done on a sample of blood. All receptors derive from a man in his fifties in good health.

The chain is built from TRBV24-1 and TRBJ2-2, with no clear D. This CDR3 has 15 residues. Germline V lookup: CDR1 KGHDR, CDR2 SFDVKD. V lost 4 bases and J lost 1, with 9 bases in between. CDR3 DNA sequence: TGTGCCACCAGTGAGTTCGCTCTGAACACCGGGGAGCTGTTTTTT. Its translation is CATSEFALNTGELFF.

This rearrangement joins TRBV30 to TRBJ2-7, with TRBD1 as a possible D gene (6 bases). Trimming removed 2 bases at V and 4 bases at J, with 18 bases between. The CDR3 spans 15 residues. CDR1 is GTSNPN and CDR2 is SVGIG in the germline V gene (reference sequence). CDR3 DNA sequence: TGTGCCTGGAGTCCTTCCGATCGCCAGGGGTACGAGCAGTACTTC. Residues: CAWSPSDRQGYEQYF.

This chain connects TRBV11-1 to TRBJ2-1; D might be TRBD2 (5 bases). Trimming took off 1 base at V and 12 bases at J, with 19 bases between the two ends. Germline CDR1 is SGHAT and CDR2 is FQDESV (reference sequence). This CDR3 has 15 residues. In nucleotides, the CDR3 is TGTGCCAGCAGCTTAGAACGAGGGTCGGGCACCTCGCAGTTCTTC. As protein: CASSLERGSGTSQFF.

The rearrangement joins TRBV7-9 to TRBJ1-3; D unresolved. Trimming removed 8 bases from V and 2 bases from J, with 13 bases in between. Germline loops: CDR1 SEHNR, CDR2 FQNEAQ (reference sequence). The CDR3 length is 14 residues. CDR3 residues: CASRRGVAGNTIYF. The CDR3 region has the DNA TGTGCCAGCCGTCGGGGTGTAGCTGGAAACACCATATATTTT. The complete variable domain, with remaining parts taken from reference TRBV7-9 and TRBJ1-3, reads DTGVSQNPRHKITKRGQNVTFRCDPISEHNRLYWYRQTLGQGPEFLTYFQNEAQLEKSRLLSDRFSAERPKGSFSTLEIQRTEQGDSAMYLCASRRGVAGNTIYFGEGSWLTVV.

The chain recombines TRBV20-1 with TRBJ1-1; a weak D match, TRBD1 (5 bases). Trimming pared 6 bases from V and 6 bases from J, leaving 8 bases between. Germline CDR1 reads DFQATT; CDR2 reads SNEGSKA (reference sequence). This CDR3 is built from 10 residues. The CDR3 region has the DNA TGCAGTGCCCGGGGGGCTGAAGCTTTCTTT. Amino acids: CSARGAEAFF.

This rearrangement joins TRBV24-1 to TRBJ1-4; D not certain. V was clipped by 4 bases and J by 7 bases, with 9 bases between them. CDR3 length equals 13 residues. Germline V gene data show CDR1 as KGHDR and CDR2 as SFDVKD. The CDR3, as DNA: TGTGCCACCAGTGACTCCCGCCGTGAAAAACTGTTTTTT. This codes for CATSDSRREKLFF.

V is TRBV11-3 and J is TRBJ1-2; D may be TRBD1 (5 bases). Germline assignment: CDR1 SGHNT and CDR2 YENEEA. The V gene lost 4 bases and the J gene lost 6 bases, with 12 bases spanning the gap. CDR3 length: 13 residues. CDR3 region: CASSYYGGNGYTF. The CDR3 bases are TGTGCCAGCAGCTACTACGGGGGGAATGGCTACACCTTC.

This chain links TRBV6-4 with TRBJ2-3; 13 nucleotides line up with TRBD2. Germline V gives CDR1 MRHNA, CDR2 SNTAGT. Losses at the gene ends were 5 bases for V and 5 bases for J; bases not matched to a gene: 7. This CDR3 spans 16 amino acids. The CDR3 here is CASSPTSGGAGDTQYF. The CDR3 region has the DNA TGTGCCAGCAGTCCCACTAGCGGGGGGGCCGGAGATACGCAGTATTTT.

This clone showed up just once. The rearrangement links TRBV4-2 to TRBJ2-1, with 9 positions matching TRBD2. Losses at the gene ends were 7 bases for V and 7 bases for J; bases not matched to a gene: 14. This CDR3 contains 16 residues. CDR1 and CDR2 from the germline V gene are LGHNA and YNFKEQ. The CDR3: CASTLSLAGDVNEQFF. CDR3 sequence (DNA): TGTGCCAGCACTCTTTCATTAGCGGGAGACGTGAATGAGCAGTTCTTC.

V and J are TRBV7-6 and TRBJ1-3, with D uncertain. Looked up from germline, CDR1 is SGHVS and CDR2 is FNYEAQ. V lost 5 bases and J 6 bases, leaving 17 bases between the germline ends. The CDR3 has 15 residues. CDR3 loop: CASSKTGSYLNTIYF. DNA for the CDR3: TGTGCCAGCAGCAAAACGGGCAGTTACTTAAACACCATATATTTT.

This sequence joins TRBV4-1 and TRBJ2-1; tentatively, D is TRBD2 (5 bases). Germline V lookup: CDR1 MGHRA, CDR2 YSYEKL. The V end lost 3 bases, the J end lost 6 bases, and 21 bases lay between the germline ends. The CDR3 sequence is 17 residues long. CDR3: CASSHLLATTYGNEQFF. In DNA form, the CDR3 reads TGCGCCAGCAGCCATCTTTTAGCGACTACCTACGGCAATGAGCAGTTCTTC.

The CDR3 coding sequence is TGTGCCAGCAGCCAAGACCTCCGGAACACTGAAGCTTTCTTT. Translating gives CASSQDLRNTEAFF. V and J are TRBV4-2 and TRBJ1-1; unclear D gene. The V end lost 0 bases, the J end lost 1 base, and 6 bases lay between the germline ends. Germline assignment: CDR1 LGHNA and CDR2 YNFKEQ. The CDR3 is made up of 14 amino acids.

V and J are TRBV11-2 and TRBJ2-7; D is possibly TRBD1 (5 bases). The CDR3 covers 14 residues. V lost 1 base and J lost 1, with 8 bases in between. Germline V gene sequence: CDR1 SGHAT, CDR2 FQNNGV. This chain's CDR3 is CASSLGRQSYEQYF. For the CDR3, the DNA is TGTGCCAGCAGCTTAGGTCGACAGTCCTACGAGCAGTACTTC. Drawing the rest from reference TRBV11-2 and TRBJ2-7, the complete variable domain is EAGVAQSPRYKIIEKRQSVAFWCNPISGHATLYWYQQILGQGPKLLIQFQNNGVVDDSQLPKDRFSAERLKGVDSTLKIQPAKLEDSAVYLCASSLGRQSYEQYFGPGTRLTVT.

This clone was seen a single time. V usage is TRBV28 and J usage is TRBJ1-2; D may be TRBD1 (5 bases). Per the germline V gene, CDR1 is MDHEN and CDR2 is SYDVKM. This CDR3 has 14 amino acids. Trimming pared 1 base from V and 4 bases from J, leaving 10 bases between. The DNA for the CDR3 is TGTGCCAGCAGTTTATTGGGGGAGATCTATGGCTACACCTTC. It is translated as CASSLLGEIYGYTF.

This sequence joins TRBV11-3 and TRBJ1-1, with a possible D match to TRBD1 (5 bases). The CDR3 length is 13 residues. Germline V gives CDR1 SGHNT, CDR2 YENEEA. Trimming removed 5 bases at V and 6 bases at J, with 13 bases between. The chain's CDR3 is CASSKGVRAEAFF. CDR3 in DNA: TGTGCCAGCAGCAAAGGGGTGCGGGCTGAAGCTTTCTTT.

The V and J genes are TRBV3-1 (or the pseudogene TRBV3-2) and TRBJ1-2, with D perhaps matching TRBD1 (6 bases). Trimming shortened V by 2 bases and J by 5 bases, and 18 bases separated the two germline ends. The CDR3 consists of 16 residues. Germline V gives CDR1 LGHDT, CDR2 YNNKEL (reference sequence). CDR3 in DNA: TGTGCCAGCAGCCAAAGGGCCGCAGGGGCGATGTATGGCTACACCTTC. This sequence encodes CASSQRAAGAMYGYTF.

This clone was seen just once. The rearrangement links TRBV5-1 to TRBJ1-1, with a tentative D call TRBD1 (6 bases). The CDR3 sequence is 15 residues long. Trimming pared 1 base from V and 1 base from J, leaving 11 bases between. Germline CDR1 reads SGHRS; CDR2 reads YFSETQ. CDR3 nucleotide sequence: TGCGCCAGCAGCTTGAATAGGGGGTCGAACACTGAAGCTTTCTTT. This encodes CASSLNRGSNTEAFF.

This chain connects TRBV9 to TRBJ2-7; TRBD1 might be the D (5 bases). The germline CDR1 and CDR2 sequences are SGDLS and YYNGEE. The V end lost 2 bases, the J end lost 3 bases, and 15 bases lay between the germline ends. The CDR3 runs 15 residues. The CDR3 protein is CASSVAGMPHYEQYF. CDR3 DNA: TGTGCCAGCAGCGTCGCAGGGATGCCCCACTACGAGCAGTACTTC.

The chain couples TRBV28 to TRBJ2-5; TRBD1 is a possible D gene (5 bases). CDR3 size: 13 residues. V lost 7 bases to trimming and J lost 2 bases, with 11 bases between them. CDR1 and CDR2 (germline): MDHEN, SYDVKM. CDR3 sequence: CASKNRTQETQYF. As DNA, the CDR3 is TGTGCCAGCAAAAACAGGACGCAAGAGACCCAGTACTTC.

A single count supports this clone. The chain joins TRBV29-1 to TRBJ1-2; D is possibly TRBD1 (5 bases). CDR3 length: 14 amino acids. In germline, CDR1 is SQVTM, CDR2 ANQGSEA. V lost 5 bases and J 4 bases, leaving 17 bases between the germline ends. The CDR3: CSVTQGKGAYGYTF. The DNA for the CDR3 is TGCAGCGTTACTCAAGGAAAAGGGGCCTATGGCTACACCTTC.

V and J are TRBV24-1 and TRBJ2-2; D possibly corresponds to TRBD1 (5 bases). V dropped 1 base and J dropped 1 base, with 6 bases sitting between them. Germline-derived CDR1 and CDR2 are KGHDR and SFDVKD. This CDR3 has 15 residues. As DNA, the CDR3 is TGTGCCACCAGTGATTTAGGACAGAACACCGGGGAGCTGTTTTTT. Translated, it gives CATSDLGQNTGELFF.

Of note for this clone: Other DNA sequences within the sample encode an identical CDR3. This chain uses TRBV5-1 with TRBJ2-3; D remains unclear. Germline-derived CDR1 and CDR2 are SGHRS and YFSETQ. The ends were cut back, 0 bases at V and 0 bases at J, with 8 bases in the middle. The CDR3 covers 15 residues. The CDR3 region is CASSLAGSSTDTQYF. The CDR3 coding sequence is TGCGCCAGCAGCTTGGCAGGCTCTAGCACAGATACGCAGTATTTT.

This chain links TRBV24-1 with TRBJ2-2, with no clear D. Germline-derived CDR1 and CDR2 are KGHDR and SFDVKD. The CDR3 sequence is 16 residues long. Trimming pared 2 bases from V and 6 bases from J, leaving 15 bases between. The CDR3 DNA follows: TGTGCCACCAGTGATTCCCGGACCCCGATGGCCGGGGAGCTGTTTTTT. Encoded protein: CATSDSRTPMAGELFF.

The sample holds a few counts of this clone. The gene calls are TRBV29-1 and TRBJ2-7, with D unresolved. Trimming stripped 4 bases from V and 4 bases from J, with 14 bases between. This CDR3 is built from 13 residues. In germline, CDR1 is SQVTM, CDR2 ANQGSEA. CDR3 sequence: CSVVTDLAYEQYF. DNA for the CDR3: TGCAGCGTTGTTACAGACTTAGCATACGAGCAGTACTTC.

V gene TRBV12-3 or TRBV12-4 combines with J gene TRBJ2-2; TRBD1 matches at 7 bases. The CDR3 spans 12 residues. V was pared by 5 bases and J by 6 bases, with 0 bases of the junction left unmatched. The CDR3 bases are TGTGCCAGCAGTCAGGGGGCCGGGGAGCTGTTTTTT. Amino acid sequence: CASSQGAGELFF.

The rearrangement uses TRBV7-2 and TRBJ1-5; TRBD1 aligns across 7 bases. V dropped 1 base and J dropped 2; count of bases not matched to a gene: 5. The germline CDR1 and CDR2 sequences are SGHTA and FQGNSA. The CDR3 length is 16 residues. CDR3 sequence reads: CASSLEGQTRNQPQHF. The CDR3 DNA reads TGTGCCAGCAGCTTAGAGGGACAGACCCGCAATCAGCCCCAGCATTTT.

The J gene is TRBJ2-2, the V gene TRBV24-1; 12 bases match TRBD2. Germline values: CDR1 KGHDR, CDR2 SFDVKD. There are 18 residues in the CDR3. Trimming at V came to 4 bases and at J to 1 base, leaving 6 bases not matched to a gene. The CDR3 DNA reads TGTGCCACCAGTGAACCCCCTAGCGGGAGGGTGAACACCGGGGAGCTGTTTTTT. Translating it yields CATSEPPSGRVNTGELFF.

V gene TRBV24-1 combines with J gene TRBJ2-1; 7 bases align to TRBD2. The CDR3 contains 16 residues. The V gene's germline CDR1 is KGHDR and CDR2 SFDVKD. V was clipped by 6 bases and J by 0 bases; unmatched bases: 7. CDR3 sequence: CATSSARGSSYNEQFF. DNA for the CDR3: TGTGCCACCAGTTCCGCGCGGGGGAGCTCCTACAATGAGCAGTTCTTC.

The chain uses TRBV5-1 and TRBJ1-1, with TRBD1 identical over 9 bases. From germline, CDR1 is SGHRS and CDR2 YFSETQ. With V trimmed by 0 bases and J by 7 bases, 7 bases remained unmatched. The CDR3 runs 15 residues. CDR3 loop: CASSLAGGQGNEAFF. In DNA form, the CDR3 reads TGCGCCAGCAGCTTGGCCGGGGGACAGGGAAATGAAGCTTTCTTT. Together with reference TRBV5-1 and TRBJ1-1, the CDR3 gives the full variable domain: KAGVTQTPRYLIKTRGQQVTLSCSPISGHRSVSWYQQTPGQGLQFLFEYFSETQRNKGNFPGRFSGRQFSNSRSEMNVSTLELGDSALYLCASSLAGGQGNEAFFGQGTRLTVV.

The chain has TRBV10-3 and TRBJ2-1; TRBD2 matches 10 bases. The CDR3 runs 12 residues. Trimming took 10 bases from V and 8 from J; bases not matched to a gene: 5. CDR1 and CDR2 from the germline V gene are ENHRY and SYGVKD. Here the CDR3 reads CATSGRGDEQFF. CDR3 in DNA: TGTGCCACTAGCGGGAGAGGCGATGAGCAGTTCTTC.

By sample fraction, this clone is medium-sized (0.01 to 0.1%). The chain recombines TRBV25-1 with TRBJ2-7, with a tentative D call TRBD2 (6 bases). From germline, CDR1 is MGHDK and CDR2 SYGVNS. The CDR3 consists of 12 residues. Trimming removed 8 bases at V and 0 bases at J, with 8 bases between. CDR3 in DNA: TGTGCCAGCGCGGGGCCCTCCTACGAGCAGTACTTC. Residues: CASAGPSYEQYF.

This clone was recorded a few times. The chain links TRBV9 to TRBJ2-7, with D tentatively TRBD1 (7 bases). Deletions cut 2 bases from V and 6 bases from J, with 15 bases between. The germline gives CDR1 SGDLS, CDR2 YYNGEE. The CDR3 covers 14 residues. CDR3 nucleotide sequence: TGTGCCAGCAGCGTGACAGGGACTTCTGGCGAGCAGTACTTC. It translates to CASSVTGTSGEQYF.